This T cell receptor beta chain was found in a study of cytomegalovirus exposure and HLA in healthy donors. Broader study findings: From TCR beta sequences, most subjects' HLA-A and HLA-B alleles were reportedly predicted accurately. Earlier results showed most TCR beta V segments being productive about 87% or about 30% of the time.

Use of 60 Vbeta and 13 Jbeta primers characterized the PCR. Data came from immunoSEQ multiplex PCR; TCRdb stores just in-frame clones and leaves some out. Of about 190,000 clones listed, 70% to 75% are singletons. In regard to this clone: The antigen is undetermined.

The sample was PBMCs. The receptor's source is a man younger than 40 in good health and CMV-seropositive.

CDR3 nucleotide sequence: TGTGCCAGCAGCTCATTTCTAGACGGAGGGACTAACTATGGCTACACCTTC. Encoded protein: CASSSFLDGGTNYGYTF. The chain combines TRBV7-6 with TRBJ1-2; the D is unclear. V dropped 4 bases and J dropped 0 bases, with 18 bases sitting between them. The CDR3 runs 17 residues. The germline CDR1 and CDR2 sequences are SGHVS and FNYEAQ.